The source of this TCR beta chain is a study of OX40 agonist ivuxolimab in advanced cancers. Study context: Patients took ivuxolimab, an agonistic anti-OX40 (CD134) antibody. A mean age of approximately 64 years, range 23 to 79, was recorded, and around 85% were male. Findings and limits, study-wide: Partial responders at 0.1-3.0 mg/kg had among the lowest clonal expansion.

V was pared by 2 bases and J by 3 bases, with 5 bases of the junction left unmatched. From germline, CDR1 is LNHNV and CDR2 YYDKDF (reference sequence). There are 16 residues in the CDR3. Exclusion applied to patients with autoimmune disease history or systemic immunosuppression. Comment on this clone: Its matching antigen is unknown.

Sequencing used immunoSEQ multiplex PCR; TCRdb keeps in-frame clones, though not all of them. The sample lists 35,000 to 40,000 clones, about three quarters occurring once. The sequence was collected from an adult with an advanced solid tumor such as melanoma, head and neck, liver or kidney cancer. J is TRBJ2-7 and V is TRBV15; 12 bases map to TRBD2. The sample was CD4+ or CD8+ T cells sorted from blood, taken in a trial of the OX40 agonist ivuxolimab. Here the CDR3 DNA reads TGTGCCACCAGCAGAACGCTAGCGGGGGGGAACTACGAGCAGTACTTC. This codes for CATSRTLAGGNYEQYF.